A selection of T cell receptor beta chains follows, all from one sample in a study of T cell repertoires in cytomegalovirus infection. TCRdb reanalysed the reads using MiXCR and keeps one entry per CDR3 protein. The sample contains roughly 310,000 distinct CDR3 sequences, roughly a sixth of which appear only once. Sequencing was done on a sample of PBMCs. All receptors derive from a human donor in good health (CMV status not recorded). Some clones in this sample may be carry-over from other donors' samples. Both conserved end residues are part of each CDR3. Fields, in order: V gene, clone size, D gene, J gene, CDR3 DNA, CDR3 protein. A D gene is named only where the DNA matches it firmly. Only part of the rows carry a size: once, few, many, or a class if the clone is expanded.

v_gene: TRBV20-1
abundance: few
d_gene: -
j_gene: TRBJ2-7
CDR3nt: TGCAGTGCTAGAGAAGACAGCGGGCCCGGCGAGCAGTACTTC
CDR3aa: CSAREDSGPGEQYF

v_gene: TRBV7-2
abundance: many
d_gene: -
j_gene: TRBJ1-5
CDR3nt: TGTGCCAGCAGCTACATAACAGGGAATCAGCCCCAGCATTTT
CDR3aa: CASSYITGNQPQHF

v_gene: TRBV7-2
abundance: few
d_gene: TRBD1
j_gene: TRBJ1-5
CDR3nt: TGTGCCAGCAGCTTAGCGGGAGGGGGCGCTGGCAATCAGCCCCAGCATTTT
CDR3aa: CASSLAGGGAGNQPQHF

v_gene: TRBV5-6
abundance: -
d_gene: -
j_gene: TRBJ1-6
CDR3nt: TGTGCCAGCAGCAGGGGGACGTTCGACTCACCCCTCCACTTT
CDR3aa: CASSRGTFDSPLHF

v_gene: TRBV27
abundance: many
d_gene: TRBD2
j_gene: TRBJ2-1
CDR3nt: TGTGCCAGCATAAAAGCGGGGGCCCACAATGAGCAGTTCTTC
CDR3aa: CASIKAGAHNEQFF

v_gene: TRBV28
abundance: many
d_gene: -
j_gene: TRBJ1-5
CDR3nt: TGTGCCAGCAGTACGCCGGCCCTGAGGCCCCAGCATTTT
CDR3aa: CASSTPALRPQHF

v_gene: TRBV10-3
abundance: few
d_gene: TRBD2
j_gene: TRBJ2-5
CDR3nt: TGTGCCATCGGTGGGCCCCGGGAGGGAGAGACCCAGTACTTC
CDR3aa: CAIGGPREGETQYF

v_gene: TRBV5-3
abundance: few
d_gene: TRBD1
j_gene: TRBJ1-4
CDR3nt: TGTGCCAGCGGCACACAGGGGAATGAAAAACTGTTTTTT
CDR3aa: CASGTQGNEKLFF

v_gene: TRBV7-9
abundance: many
d_gene: -
j_gene: TRBJ2-3
CDR3nt: TGTGCCAGCAGCTTTAGAGGGGAGACGCAGTATTTT
CDR3aa: CASSFRGETQYF

v_gene: TRBV7-9
abundance: few
d_gene: TRBD1
j_gene: TRBJ1-1
CDR3nt: TGTGCCAGCAGCTTAGTACGGTTCATGACAGGGATATACACTGAAGCTTTCTTT
CDR3aa: CASSLVRFMTGIYTEAFF

v_gene: TRBV24-1
abundance: many
d_gene: -
j_gene: TRBJ2-3
CDR3nt: TGTGCCACCAGTATCCCTGGCGCAGATACGCAGTATTTT
CDR3aa: CATSIPGADTQYF

v_gene: TRBV6-1
abundance: -
d_gene: -
j_gene: TRBJ2-1
CDR3nt: TGTGCCAGCACCCTTTGGGACCGTCAATCCTACAATGAGCAGTTCTTC
CDR3aa: CASTLWDRQSYNEQFF

v_gene: TRBV28
abundance: few
d_gene: -
j_gene: TRBJ1-6
CDR3nt: TGTGCCAGCAGTCTATGGGGAGGAGGATCCTATAATTCACCCCTCCACTTT
CDR3aa: CASSLWGGGSYNSPLHF

v_gene: TRBV5-1
abundance: -
d_gene: -
j_gene: TRBJ2-7
CDR3nt: TGCGCCAGCAGCTTGGCCGGGGTAGGTGGAGCCTACGAGCAGTACTTC
CDR3aa: CASSLAGVGGAYEQYF

v_gene: TRBV20-1
abundance: -
d_gene: TRBD1
j_gene: TRBJ2-7
CDR3nt: TGCAGTGCCCCGGGACAGGGGGTCTTCGAGCAGTACTTC
CDR3aa: CSAPGQGVFEQYF

v_gene: TRBV20-1
abundance: -
d_gene: TRBD1
j_gene: TRBJ2-1
CDR3nt: TGCAGTCTGCTATGGCCGACAGGGGGTAGTGAGCAGTTCTTC
CDR3aa: CSLLWPTGGSEQFF

v_gene: TRBV7-2
abundance: many
d_gene: TRBD1
j_gene: TRBJ2-7
CDR3nt: TGTGCCAGCAGCTTAGAGAGGTCAGGGGGTGAGCAGTACTTC
CDR3aa: CASSLERSGGEQYF

v_gene: TRBV9
abundance: -
d_gene: TRBD2
j_gene: TRBJ2-7
CDR3nt: TGTGCCAGCAGCGTAGATCTAGCGGGGGGCCCTTACTCCTACGAGCAGTACTTC
CDR3aa: CASSVDLAGGPYSYEQYF

v_gene: TRBV20-1
abundance: few
d_gene: -
j_gene: TRBJ2-7
CDR3nt: TGCAGTGCTAGAGATGAGGGCAGGGGAGGCGAGCAGTACTTC
CDR3aa: CSARDEGRGGEQYF

v_gene: TRBV6-5
abundance: -
d_gene: -
j_gene: TRBJ2-4
CDR3nt: TGTGCCAGCAGTTACTCGAGGGGCGCGGTAGACATTCAGTACTTC
CDR3aa: CASSYSRGAVDIQYF

v_gene: TRBV12-3/TRBV12-4
abundance: many
d_gene: -
j_gene: TRBJ1-4
CDR3nt: TGTGCCAGCAGAAGTGACTCCGGTGGTAGTGAAAAACTGTTTTTT
CDR3aa: CASRSDSGGSEKLFF

v_gene: TRBV19
abundance: -
d_gene: -
j_gene: TRBJ2-7
CDR3nt: TGTGCCAGTAGCTCGTCCGTCGCAGGATATTACGAGCAGTACTTC
CDR3aa: CASSSSVAGYYEQYF

v_gene: TRBV2
abundance: -
d_gene: -
j_gene: TRBJ1-5
CDR3nt: TGTGCCAGCACCCGGGCCAGGGCTGTTCAGCCCCAGCATTTT
CDR3aa: CASTRARAVQPQHF

v_gene: TRBV5-6
abundance: many
d_gene: TRBD2
j_gene: TRBJ2-1
CDR3nt: TGTGCCAGCAGCCCTCCCCCAGCGGGGGCCTACAATGAGCAGTTCTTC
CDR3aa: CASSPPPAGAYNEQFF

v_gene: TRBV7-2
abundance: few
d_gene: -
j_gene: TRBJ1-1
CDR3nt: TGTGCCAGCAGTCGGGGGGGCTACACTGAAGCTTTCTTT
CDR3aa: CASSRGGYTEAFF

v_gene: TRBV27
abundance: many
d_gene: -
j_gene: TRBJ2-2
CDR3nt: TGTGCCAGCAGTTTAGGCAGGGACGGGGAGCTGTTTTTT
CDR3aa: CASSLGRDGELFF

v_gene: TRBV7-9
abundance: many
d_gene: -
j_gene: TRBJ2-7
CDR3nt: TGTGCCAGCAGCTTAAGGGGGGGAGGCGAGCAGTACTTC
CDR3aa: CASSLRGGGEQYF

v_gene: TRBV5-4
abundance: -
d_gene: -
j_gene: TRBJ1-6
CDR3nt: TGTGCCAGCAGCTTGGGTGCCCTGCAGTATAATTCACCCCTCCACTTT
CDR3aa: CASSLGALQYNSPLHF